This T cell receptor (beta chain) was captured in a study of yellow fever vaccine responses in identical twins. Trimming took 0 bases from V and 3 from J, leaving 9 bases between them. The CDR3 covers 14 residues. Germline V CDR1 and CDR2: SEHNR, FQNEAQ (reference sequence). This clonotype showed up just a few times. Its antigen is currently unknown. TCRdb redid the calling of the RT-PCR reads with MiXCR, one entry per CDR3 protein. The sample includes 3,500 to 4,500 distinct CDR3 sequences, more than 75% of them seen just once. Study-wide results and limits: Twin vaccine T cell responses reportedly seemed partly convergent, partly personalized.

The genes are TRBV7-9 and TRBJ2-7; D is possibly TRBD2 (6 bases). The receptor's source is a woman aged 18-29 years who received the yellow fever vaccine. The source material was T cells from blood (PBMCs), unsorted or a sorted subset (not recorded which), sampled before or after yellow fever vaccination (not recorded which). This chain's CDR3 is CASSLAGGLYEQYF. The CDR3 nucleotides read TGTGCCAGCAGCTTAGCTGGAGGGCTCTACGAGCAGTACTTC.